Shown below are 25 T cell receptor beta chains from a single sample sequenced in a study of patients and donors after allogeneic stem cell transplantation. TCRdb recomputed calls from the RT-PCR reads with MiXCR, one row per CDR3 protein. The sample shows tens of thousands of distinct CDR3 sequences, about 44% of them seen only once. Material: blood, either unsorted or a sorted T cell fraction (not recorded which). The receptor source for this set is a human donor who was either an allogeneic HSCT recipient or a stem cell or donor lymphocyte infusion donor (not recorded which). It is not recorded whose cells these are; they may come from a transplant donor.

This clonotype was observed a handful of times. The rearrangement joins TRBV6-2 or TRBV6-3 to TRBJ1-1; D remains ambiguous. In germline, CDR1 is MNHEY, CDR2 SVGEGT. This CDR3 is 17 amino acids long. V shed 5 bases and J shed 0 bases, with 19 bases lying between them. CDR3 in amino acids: CASSRIPNSFMNTEAFF. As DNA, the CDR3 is TGTGCCAGCAGTCGAATTCCGAACAGTTTTATGAACACTGAAGCTTTCTTT.

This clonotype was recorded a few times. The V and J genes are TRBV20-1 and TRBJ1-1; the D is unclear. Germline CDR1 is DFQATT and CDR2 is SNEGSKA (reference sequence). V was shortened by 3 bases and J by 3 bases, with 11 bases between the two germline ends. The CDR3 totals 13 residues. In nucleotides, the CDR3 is TGCAGTGCTAGTGCGGAGTTTGACACTGAAGCTTTCTTT. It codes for CSASAEFDTEAFF.

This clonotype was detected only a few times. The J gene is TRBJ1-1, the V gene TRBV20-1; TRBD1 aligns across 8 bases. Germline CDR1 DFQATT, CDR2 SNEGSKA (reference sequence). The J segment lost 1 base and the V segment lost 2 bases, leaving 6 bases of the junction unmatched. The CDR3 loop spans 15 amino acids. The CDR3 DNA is TGCAGTGCTAGAACAGGGGGAGGGAGGAACACTGAAGCTTTCTTT. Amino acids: CSARTGGGRNTEAFF.

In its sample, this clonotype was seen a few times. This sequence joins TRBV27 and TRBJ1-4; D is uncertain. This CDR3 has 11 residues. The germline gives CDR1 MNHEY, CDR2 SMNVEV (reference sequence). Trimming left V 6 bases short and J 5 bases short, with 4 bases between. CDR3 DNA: TGTGCCAGCAGGAAGAATGAAAAACTGTTTTTT. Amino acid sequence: CASRKNEKLFF.

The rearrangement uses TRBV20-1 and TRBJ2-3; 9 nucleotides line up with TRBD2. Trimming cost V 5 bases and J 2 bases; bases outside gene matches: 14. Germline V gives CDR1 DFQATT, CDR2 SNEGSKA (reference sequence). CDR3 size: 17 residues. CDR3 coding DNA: TGCAGTGCTGGGCAACTTCGGCTAGCGGGGCTCACAGATACGCAGTATTTT. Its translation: CSAGQLRLAGLTDTQYF.

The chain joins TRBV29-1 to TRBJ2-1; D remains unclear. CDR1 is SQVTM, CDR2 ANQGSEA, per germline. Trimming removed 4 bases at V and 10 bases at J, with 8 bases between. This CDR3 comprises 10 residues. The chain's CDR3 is CSVAYPEQFF. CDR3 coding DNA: TGCAGCGTTGCATACCCCGAGCAGTTCTTC.

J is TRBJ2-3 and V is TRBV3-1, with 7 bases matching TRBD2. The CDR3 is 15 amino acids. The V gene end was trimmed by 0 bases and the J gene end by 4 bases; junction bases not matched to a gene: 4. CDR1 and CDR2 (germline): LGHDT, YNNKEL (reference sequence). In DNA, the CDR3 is TGTGCCAGCAGCCAAGATTTGGCGGGAGCAGATACGCAGTATTTT. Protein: CASSQDLAGADTQYF.

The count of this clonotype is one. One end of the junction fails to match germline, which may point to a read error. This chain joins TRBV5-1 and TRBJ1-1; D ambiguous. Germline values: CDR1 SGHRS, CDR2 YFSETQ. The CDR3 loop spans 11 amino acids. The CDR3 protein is CASRTRTEAFF. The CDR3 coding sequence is TGCGCCAGCAGAACACGCACTGAAGCTTTTTTT.

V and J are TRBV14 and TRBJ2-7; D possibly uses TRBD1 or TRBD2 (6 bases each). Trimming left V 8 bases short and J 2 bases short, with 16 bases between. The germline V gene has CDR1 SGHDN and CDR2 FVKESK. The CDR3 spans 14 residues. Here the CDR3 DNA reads TGTGCCAGCTTAAGGGGGGAGTCCCCCTACGAGCAGTACTTC. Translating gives CASLRGESPYEQYF.

CDR3 residues: CASSVGLAGVGYEQYF. CDR3 sequence (DNA): TGTGCCAGCAGCGTAGGGCTAGCGGGAGTCGGGTACGAGCAGTACTTC. The chain has TRBV9 and TRBJ2-7, with 10 bases fitting TRBD2. Trimming removed 0 bases from V and 4 bases from J; junction bases left unmatched: 7. The CDR3 consists of 16 residues. Germline V gives CDR1 SGDLS, CDR2 YYNGEE.

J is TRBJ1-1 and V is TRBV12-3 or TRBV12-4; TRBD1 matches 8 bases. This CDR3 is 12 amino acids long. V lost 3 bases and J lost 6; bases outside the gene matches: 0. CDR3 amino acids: CASSLDRAEAFF. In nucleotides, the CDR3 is TGTGCCAGCAGTTTGGACAGGGCTGAAGCTTTCTTT.

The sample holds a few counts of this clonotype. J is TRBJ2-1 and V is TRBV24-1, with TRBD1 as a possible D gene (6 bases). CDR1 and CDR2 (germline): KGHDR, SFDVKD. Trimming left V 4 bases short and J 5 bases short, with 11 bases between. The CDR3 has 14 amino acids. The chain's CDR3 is CATSENRVDNEQFF. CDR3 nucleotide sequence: TGTGCCACCAGTGAGAACAGGGTGGACAATGAGCAGTTCTTC.

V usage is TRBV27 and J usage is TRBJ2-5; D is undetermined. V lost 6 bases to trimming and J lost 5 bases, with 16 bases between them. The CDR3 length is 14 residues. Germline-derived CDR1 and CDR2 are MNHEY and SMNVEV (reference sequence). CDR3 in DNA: TGTGCCAGCAGAGTAGCTGGGGTTACGGAGACCCAGTACTTC. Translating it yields CASRVAGVTETQYF.

CDR3 region: CASSYGDSNSPLHF. CDR3 coding DNA: TGTGCCAGCAGTTACGGGGACAGCAATTCACCCCTCCACTTT. The chain uses TRBV6-6 and TRBJ1-6, with 7 bases matching TRBD1. Per germline, CDR1 MNHNY and CDR2 SVGAGI (reference sequence). This CDR3 is 14 amino acids long. V shed 2 bases, J shed 7 bases, and the junction held 2 bases outside the gene matches.

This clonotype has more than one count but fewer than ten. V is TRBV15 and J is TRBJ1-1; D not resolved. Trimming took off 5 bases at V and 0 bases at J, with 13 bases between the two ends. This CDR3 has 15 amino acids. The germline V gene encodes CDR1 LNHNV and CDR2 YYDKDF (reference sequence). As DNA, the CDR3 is TGTGCCACCAGCCCTGTAGGCCGGCTGAACACTGAAGCTTTCTTT. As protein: CATSPVGRLNTEAFF.

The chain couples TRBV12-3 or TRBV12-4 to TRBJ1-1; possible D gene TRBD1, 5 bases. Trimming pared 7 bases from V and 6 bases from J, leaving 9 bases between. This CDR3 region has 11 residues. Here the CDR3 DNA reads TGTGCCAGCACCCCGGGACCTGAAGCTTTCTTT. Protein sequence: CASTPGPEAFF.

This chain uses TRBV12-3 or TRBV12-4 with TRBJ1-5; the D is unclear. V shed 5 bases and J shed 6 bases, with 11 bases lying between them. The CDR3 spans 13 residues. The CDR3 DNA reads TGTGCCAGCAGTCCCCTAACGGGTCAGCCCCAGCATTTT. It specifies CASSPLTGQPQHF.

The CDR3, as DNA: TGTGCCAGCAGTTTTGGATCGGGGCGCGGTAATGAAAAACTGTTTTTT. Protein: CASSFGSGRGNEKLFF. The rearrangement uses TRBV27 and TRBJ1-4, with D possibly matching TRBD1 (5 bases). The V and J ends lost 3 bases and 4 bases respectively, with 15 bases between them. The CDR3 has 16 amino acids. Per germline, CDR1 MNHEY and CDR2 SMNVEV (reference sequence). Based on the CDR3 plus reference TRBV27 and TRBJ1-4, the full variable domain is EAQVTQNPRYLITVTGKKLTVTCSQNMNHEYMSWYRQDPGLGLRQIYYSMNVEVTDKGDVPEGYKVSRKEKRNFPLILESPSPNQTSLYFCASSFGSGRGNEKLFFGSGTQLSVL.

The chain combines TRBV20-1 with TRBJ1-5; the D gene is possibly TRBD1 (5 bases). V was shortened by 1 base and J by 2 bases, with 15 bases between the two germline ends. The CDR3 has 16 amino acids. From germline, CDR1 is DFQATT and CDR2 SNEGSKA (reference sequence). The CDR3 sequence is CSARASPGGGNQPQHF. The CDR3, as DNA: TGCAGTGCTAGAGCCTCCCCCGGGGGGGGCAATCAGCCCCAGCATTTT.

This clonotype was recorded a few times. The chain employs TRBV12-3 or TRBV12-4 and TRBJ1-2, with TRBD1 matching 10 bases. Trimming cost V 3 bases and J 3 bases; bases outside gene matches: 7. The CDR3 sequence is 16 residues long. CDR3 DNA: TGTGCCAGCAGTTTCACGCCGGGACAGGGGTACTATGGCTACACCTTC. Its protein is CASSFTPGQGYYGYTF.

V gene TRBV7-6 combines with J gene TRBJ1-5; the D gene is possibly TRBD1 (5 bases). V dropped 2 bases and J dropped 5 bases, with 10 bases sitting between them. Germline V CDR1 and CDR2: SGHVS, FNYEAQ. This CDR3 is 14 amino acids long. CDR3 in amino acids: CASSLRGLDQPQHF. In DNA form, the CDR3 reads TGTGCCAGCAGCTTAAGGGGACTTGATCAGCCCCAGCATTTT.

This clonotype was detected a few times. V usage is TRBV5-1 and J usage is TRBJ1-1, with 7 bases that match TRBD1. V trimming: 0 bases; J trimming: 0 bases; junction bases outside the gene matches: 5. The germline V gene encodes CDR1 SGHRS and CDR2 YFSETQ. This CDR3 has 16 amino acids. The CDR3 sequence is CASSLGWTGVNTEAFF. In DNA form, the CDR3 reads TGCGCCAGCAGCTTGGGCTGGACAGGAGTGAACACTGAAGCTTTCTTT.

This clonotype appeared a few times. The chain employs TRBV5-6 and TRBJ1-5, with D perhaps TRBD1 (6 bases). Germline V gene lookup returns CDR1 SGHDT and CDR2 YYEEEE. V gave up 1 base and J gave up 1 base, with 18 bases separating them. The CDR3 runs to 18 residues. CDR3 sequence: CASSLSRGLRVSNQPQHF. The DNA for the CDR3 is TGTGCCAGCAGCTTGTCTCGGGGGCTAAGAGTCAGCAATCAGCCCCAGCATTTT.

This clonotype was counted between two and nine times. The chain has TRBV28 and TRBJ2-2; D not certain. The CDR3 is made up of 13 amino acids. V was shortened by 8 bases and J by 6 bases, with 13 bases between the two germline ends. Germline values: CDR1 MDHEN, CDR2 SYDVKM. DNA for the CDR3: TGTGCCAGCGCCAGAGGTCGGTCCGGGGAGCTGTTTTTT. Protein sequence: CASARGRSGELFF.

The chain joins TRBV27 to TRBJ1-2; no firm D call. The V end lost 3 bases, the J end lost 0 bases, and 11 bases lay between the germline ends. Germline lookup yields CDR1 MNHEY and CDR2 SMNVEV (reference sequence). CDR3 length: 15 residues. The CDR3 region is CASSLSVEANYGYTF. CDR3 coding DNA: TGTGCCAGCAGTTTGTCCGTTGAGGCTAACTATGGCTACACCTTC.